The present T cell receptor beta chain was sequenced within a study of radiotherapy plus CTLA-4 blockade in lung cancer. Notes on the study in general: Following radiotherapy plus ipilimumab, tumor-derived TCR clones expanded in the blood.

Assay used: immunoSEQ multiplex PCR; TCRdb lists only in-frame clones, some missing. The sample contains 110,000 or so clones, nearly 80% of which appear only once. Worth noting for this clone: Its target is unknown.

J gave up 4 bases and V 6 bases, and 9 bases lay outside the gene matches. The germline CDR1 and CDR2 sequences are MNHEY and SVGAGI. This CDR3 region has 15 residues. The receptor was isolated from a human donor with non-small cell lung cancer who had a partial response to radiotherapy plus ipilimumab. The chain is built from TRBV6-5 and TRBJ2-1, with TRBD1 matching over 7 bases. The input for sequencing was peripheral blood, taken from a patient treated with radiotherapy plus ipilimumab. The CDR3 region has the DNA TGTGCCAGCAGCCCCTCAGGGGGTCCTTACAATGAGCAGTTCTTC. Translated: CASSPSGGPYNEQFF.